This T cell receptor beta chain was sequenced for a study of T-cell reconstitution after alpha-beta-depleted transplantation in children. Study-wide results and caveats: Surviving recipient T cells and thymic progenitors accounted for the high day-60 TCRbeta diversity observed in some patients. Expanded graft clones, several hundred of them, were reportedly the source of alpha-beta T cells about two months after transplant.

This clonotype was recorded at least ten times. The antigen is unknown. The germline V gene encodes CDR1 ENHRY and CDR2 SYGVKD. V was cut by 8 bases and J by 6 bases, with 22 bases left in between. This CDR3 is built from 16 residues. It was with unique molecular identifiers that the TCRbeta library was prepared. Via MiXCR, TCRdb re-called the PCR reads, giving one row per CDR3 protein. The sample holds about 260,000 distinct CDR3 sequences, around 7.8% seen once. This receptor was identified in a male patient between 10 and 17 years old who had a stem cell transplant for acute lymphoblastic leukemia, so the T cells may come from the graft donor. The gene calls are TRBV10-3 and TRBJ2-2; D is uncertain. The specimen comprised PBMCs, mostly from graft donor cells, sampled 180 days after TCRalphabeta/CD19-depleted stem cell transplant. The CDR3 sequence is CAIGVGSNTGPGELFF. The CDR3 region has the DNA TGTGCCATCGGAGTTGGCTCGAACACCGGGCCCGGGGAGCTGTTTTTT.